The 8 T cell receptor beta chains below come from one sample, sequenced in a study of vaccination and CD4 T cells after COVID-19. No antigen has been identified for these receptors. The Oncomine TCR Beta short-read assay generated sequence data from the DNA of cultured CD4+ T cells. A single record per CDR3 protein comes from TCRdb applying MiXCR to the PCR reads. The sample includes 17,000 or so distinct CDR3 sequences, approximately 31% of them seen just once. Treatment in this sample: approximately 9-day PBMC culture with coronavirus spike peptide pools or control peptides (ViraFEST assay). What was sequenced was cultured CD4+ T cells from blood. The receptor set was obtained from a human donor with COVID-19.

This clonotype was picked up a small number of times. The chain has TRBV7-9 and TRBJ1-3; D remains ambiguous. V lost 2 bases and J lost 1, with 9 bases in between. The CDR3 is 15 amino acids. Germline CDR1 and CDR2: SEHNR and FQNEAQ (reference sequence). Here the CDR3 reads CASSLSQTSGNTIYF. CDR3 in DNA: TGTGCCAGCAGCTTATCCCAAACTTCTGGAAACACCATATATTTT.

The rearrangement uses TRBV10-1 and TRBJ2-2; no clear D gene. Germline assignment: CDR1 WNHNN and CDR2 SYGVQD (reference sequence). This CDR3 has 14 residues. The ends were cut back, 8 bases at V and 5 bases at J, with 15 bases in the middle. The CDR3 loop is CASGVLVGTGELFF. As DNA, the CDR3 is TGCGCCAGCGGGGTTTTGGTTGGGACCGGGGAGCTGTTTTTT.

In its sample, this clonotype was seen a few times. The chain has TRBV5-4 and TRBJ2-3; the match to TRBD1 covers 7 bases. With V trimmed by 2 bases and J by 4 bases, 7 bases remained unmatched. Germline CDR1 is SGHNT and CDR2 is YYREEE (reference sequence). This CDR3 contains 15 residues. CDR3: CASSLPQGEPDTQYF. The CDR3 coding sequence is TGTGCCAGCAGCTTACCGCAGGGGGAGCCAGATACGCAGTATTTT.

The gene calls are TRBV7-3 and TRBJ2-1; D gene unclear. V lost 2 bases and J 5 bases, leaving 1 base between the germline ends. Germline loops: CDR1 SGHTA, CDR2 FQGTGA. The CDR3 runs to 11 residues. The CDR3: CASSLDNEQFF. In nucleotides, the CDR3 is TGTGCCAGCAGCTTAGACAATGAGCAGTTCTTC.

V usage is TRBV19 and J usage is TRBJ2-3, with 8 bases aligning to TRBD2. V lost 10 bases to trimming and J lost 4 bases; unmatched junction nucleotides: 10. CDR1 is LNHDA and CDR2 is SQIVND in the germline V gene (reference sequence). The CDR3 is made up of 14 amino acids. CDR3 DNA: TGTGCCACCCAGGCGGGGGGCATCGCAGATACGCAGTATTTT. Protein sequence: CATQAGGIADTQYF.

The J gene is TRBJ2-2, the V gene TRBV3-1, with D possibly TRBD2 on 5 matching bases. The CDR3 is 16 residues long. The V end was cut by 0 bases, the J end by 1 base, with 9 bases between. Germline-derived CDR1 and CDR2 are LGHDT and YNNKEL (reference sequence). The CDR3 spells CASSQETTMNTGELFF. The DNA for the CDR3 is TGTGCCAGCAGCCAAGAGACTACCATGAACACCGGGGAGCTGTTTTTT. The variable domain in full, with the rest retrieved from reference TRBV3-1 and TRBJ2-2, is DTAVSQTPKYLVTQMGNDKSIKCEQNLGHDTMYWYKQDSKKFLKIMFSYNNKELIINETVPNRFSPKSPDKAHLNLHINSLELGDSAVYFCASSQETTMNTGELFFGEGSRLTVL.

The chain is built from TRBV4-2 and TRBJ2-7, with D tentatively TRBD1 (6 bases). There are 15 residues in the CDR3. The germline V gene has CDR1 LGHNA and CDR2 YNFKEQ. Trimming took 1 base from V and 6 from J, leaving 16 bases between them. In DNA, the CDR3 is TGTGCCAGCAGCCAAGTGGGGGCCCTGTTTCGCGAGCAGTACTTC. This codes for CASSQVGALFREQYF.

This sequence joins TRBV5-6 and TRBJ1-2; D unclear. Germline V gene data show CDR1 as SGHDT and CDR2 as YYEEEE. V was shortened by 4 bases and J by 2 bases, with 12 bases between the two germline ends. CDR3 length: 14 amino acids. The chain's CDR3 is CASSPGGVNYGYTF. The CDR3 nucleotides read TGTGCCAGCAGCCCGGGCGGGGTGAACTATGGCTACACCTTC.